The present entry profiles one T cell receptor beta chain with its context. The antigen this receptor binds is unknown. Base qualities are missing; no much larger clone stands one base away. This record belongs to a study of cytomegalovirus exposure and HLA in healthy donors (dated 2017 in TCRdb). Describing the broader study: According to an earlier analysis of 587 of the donors, 150 million to 200 million T cells yielded roughly 100 million unique TCR beta sequences and approximately 300 Gb of sequence data. An early release covering around 630 HLA-typed donors comprised about 300 gigabases of sequencing data and 65 million to 100 million unique TCR sequences. The genetic ancestry cluster associated with self-reported Caucasian donors included about four fifths of the 398 genotyped donors. The study aimed to test whether signatures of past pathogen exposure could be identified by cataloging public T cell receptors. The study profiled the T cell repertoires of under 700 subjects by immunosequencing and related them to cytomegalovirus serostatus. A separate validation cohort of over a hundred different subjects was used in addition to the approximately 700-subject first cohort. To predict cytomegalovirus infection status, the study brought together high-throughput TCR immunosequencing, statistical association of individual TCRs with disease status, and machine learning. A later analysis re-analyzed previously published TCR beta repertoires from 660 or so donors and added high-resolution HLA genotyping to study TCR occurrence patterns. Rather than drawing on any new phenotypic data, the later analysis identified candidate immune exposures from TCR beta sequences and the way those sequences occurred across donors. In an earlier analysis of roughly 600 of the donors, high-throughput TCR beta sequencing was used to judge whether each TCR beta V gene segment behaved as functional or pseudogenic. Donor age, sex, ethnicity and CMV serostatus were compiled together with the repertoire data. A later genetic analysis took genome-wide SNP genotypes for about three fifths of the roughly 670 donors and used that subset as a discovery cohort. All discovery cohort repertoires had been generated using a single sequencing platform. Class I and class II HLA loci were covered by the typing at four-digit resolution. The number of typed donors differed by locus: about 620-630 for A, B, C, DRB1 and DQB1; 522 for DQA1; some 590 for DPA1; and 400 to 480 for DPB1. Because of strong linkage in the cohort, roughly five DR-DQ haplotypes were treated as single units for association and clustering. Among about 400 genotyped donors of the cohort, an average of approximately 200,000 unique TCR beta nucleotide sequences was sequenced per donor, of which roughly 17% were non-productive.

Broader findings and caveats from the paper: A later genetic analysis associated a missense DCLRE1C variant with V-gene and J-gene trimming of TCR beta chains, and an independent cohort replicated the association. Linkage disequilibrium might explain the correlated functional status among segregating V segments, but an unknown experimental factor could not be excluded. According to the authors, the approach could potentially be generalized to other disease states and immunological phenotypes. In a later genetic analysis, fewer N-insertions in productive TCRs were reported among donors in an Asian-associated ancestry cluster than the roughly 670-donor mean. Some IMGT-functional V segments, including TRBV6-2 and TRBV6-3, could not be distinguished by the 87-base-pair reads and were therefore excluded. The classifier was reported to diagnose cytomegalovirus status with high specificity and sensitivity in both the original and validation cohorts. Most TCR sequences were observed very rarely across donors, whereas some public TCRs were present in many individuals. The study gave a list of about 150 TCR beta chains associated with cytomegalovirus. In a later analysis, 16,951 TCR beta sequences were associated with specific HLA alleles at a false discovery rate of 0.05. A further reported finding was that TCR beta sequences accurately predicted the HLA-A and HLA-B alleles for most subjects in the first cohort. The only immune exposure information available for the cohort was CMV serostatus. In a later analysis, HLA-associated TCR beta chains were found to be more clonally expanded and to have lower generation probabilities than equally common non-associated chains. In vitro tests confirmed that a few of the cytomegalovirus-associated TCR beta chains recognize cytomegalovirus antigens. In a later analysis, several top co-occurrence clusters were reported to appear linked to parvovirus B19, influenza, CMV and Epstein-Barr virus. In a later analysis, TCR association rates were found to vary across HLA loci, with the most associated TCRs seen for DRB1 alleles and the fewest for HLA-C alleles. Because some donors lacked HLA typing at each locus, the association tests relied only on the typed subset. In an earlier analysis of some 640 of the donors, most TCR beta V segments were observed in productive rearrangements about 87% or about 30% of the time, broadly matching IMGT annotations. A later analysis found that most CMV-associated TCR beta chains appeared HLA-restricted, with HLA associations seemingly driven largely by CMV exposure. Only TCR beta chains were sequenced in this cohort, and the absence of alpha or paired-chain data limited detectable features. A group of highly shared sequence variants was considered likely to be a technical artifact of the sequencing pipeline. Roughly uniform sequencing depth across donors was assumed in presence/absence analyses, although this assumption may not hold. Roughly 15 rarely observed V segments, including chromosome 9 orphons, were excluded from the earlier analysis of several hundred of the donors because counts were too low. When HLA alleles, especially DR and DQ, strongly co-occurred, TCR associations were difficult to assign to individual alleles.

The CDR3 has 13 amino acids, counting the end cysteine and phenylalanine. CDR3 DNA only is kept here, 39 bases in frame from base 1. V was cut back by 5 bases and J by 4 bases, leaving a gap of 10 bases between them. From the germline V gene, CDR1 is SGHTA and CDR2 is FQGTGA. The library was generated by the immunoSEQ multiplex PCR assay. The multiplex PCR relied on a mix of 60 forward primers for TCR Vbeta segments and 13 reverse primers for TCR Jbeta segments. The CDR3 region of rearranged TCR beta genes was amplified from genomic DNA with a multiplex PCR assay. The Illumina HiSeq System was used to sequence the amplified TCR beta libraries as 87-base-pair reads. For the original study's pipeline: A later analysis tallied tens of millions of unique TCR beta chains across the 640 or so repertoires, and 10 million to 11 million of those chains were shared by two or more donors. To remove PCR and sequencing errors, raw reads were error-corrected and collapsed into unique sequences using a nearest-neighbor algorithm that merged closely related sequences. To assign V, D and J gene segments, CDR3 sequences were aligned to IMGT reference sequences. For a sequence to be retained, a match of at least six nucleotides to both a V gene segment and a J gene segment was required. A rearrangement was called productive if the CDR3 had no stop codons and remained in frame with V and J, and every other rearrangement was called non-productive. CDR3 was defined according to IMGT convention as the region running from the second conserved V-encoded cysteine to the conserved J-encoded phenylalanine. Sequences without an unambiguous match to a single V gene segment were excluded from the earlier analysis of a few hundred of the donors. In an earlier analysis of about 590 of the donors, a V segment was called functional when productive rearrangements were above 56.7%, and segregating when the standard deviation between donors exceeded 5%. To diagnose cytomegalovirus status from the catalog of TCR beta chain sequences, a statistical classification framework was built. In a later analysis, V and J genes were assigned by comparing TCR nucleotide sequences against IMGT/GENE-DB human TR gene sequences. The TCRdist pipeline was used in a later analysis to assign CDR3 sequences and most-parsimonious VDJ recombination scenarios. A later analysis defined each TCR beta chain by its CDR3 amino acid sequence plus V-gene family, and excluded reads lacking a unique V-gene family. As a way to deal with suspected cross-contamination and a sequencing artifact, a later analysis dropped nearly 600 nucleotide sequences that were highly shared and had low generation probability. In a later analysis, a clonal expansion index for each public chain was calculated from normalized within-repertoire ranks of inferred template counts. In a later analysis, generation probabilities were computed with a VDJ recombination model fitted to out-of-frame rearrangements, and the resulting probabilities were checked against IGoR. In a later analysis, TCR-TCR, TCR-HLA and TCR-CMV co-occurrence was scored with hypergeometric tests, and a repertoire-size bias correction was applied to TCR pairs. A later analysis estimated false discovery rates by permuting HLA or CMV assignments 20 times. In a later analysis, co-occurring TCRs were grouped using DBSCAN, and TCRdist sequence similarity was added for clustering within HLA-allele-positive subsets. Repertoires with fewer than 30,000 or more than 120,000 public chains, plus five repertoires with anomalous nucleotide sharing, were excluded from co-occurrence clustering. In its TCRdb copy, this immuneACCESS table keeps in-frame sequences only and misses some clones. Where compared with another copy, unresolved V genes explain less than half of these, and the others have no known cause. That table furnishes V, J and clone size, whereas the DNA furnished D and trimming. The sample table shows approximately 150,000 clones, and nearly 80% are seen once. The ten largest clones capture less than 8% of the sample.

The cohort consisted of 600 to 750 healthy bone marrow donors. All cohort members were sampled while nominally healthy, although unrecorded immune exposures were likely present. The donor tested CMV seropositive, placing the donor among the 289 seropositive members of the cohort. Each donor provided a peripheral blood sample, and peripheral blood mononuclear cells were used for TCR beta sequencing. Genomic DNA extraction from the blood cell samples was performed with the Qiagen DNeasy Blood Extraction Kit. The receptor comes from a middle-aged man in good health and CMV-seropositive. The sequenced material came from PBMCs. The chain couples TRBV7-3 to TRBJ2-3, with TRBD1 tentatively as D gene (5 bases match). The CDR3 region has the sequence CASSATGPDTQYF. The nucleotide sequence is TGTGCCAGCAGCGCCACAGGTCCAGATACGCAGTATTTT. Here the CDR3 is joined to the reference TRBV7-3 and TRBJ2-3 genes, and the full variable domain is: GAGVSQTPSNKVTEKGKYVELRCDPISGHTALYWYRQSLGQGPEFLIYFQGTGAADDSGLPNDRFFAVRPEGSVSTLKIQRTERGDSAVYLCASSATGPDTQYFGPGTRLTVL.